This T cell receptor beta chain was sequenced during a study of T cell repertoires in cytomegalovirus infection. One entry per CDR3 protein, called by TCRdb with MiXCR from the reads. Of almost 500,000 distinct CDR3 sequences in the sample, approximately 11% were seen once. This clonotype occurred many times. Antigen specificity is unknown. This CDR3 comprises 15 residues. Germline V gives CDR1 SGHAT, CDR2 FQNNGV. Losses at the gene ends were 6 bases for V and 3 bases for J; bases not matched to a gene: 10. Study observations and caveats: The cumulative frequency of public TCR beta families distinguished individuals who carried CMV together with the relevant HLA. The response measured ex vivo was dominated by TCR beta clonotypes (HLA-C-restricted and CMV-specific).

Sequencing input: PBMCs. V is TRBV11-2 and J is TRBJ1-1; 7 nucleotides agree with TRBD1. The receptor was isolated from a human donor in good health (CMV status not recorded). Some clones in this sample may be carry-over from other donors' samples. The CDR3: CASRTTGLRDTEAFF. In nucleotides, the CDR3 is TGTGCCAGCAGAACGACAGGGCTAAGGGACACTGAAGCTTTCTTT.